This T cell receptor (beta chain) was retrieved from a study of shared clonotypes between healthy human individuals. Notes on the study in general: It was expected that sequencing depth would affect clonotype sharing among donors. Clonotype sharing across four donors was observed for 4% to 5.5% of naive CD4 clonotypes. All-four-donor shared clonotypes had higher generation probabilities than non-shared clonotypes did.

The CDR3 is made up of 13 amino acids. Trimming cost V 10 bases and J 8 bases, with 17 bases left between them. CDR1 is MDHEN and CDR2 is SYDVKM in the germline V gene. Investigators divided CD4+ cells into CD45RA+ naive and CD45RA-negative memory subsets. For this clone: Its matching antigen is unknown.

Only in-frame clones appear in the TCRdb table, and some are missing; sequencing was by immunoSEQ multiplex PCR. This sample has millions of clones; over 85% occur once, and the top ten carry about 0.41%. Sequencing was performed on naive CD4+ T cells from PBMCs. The subset denotes: CD45RA+ positively selected. The V call is TRBV28, the J call TRBJ1-4; D call uncertain. The TCR originated in a man between 18 and 35 years old in good health. Some clones in this sample may be carry-over from other donors' samples. The chain's CDR3 is CATDEGMREKLFF. The CDR3 bases are TGTGCCACCGACGAGGGTATGCGCGAAAAACTGTTTTTT.